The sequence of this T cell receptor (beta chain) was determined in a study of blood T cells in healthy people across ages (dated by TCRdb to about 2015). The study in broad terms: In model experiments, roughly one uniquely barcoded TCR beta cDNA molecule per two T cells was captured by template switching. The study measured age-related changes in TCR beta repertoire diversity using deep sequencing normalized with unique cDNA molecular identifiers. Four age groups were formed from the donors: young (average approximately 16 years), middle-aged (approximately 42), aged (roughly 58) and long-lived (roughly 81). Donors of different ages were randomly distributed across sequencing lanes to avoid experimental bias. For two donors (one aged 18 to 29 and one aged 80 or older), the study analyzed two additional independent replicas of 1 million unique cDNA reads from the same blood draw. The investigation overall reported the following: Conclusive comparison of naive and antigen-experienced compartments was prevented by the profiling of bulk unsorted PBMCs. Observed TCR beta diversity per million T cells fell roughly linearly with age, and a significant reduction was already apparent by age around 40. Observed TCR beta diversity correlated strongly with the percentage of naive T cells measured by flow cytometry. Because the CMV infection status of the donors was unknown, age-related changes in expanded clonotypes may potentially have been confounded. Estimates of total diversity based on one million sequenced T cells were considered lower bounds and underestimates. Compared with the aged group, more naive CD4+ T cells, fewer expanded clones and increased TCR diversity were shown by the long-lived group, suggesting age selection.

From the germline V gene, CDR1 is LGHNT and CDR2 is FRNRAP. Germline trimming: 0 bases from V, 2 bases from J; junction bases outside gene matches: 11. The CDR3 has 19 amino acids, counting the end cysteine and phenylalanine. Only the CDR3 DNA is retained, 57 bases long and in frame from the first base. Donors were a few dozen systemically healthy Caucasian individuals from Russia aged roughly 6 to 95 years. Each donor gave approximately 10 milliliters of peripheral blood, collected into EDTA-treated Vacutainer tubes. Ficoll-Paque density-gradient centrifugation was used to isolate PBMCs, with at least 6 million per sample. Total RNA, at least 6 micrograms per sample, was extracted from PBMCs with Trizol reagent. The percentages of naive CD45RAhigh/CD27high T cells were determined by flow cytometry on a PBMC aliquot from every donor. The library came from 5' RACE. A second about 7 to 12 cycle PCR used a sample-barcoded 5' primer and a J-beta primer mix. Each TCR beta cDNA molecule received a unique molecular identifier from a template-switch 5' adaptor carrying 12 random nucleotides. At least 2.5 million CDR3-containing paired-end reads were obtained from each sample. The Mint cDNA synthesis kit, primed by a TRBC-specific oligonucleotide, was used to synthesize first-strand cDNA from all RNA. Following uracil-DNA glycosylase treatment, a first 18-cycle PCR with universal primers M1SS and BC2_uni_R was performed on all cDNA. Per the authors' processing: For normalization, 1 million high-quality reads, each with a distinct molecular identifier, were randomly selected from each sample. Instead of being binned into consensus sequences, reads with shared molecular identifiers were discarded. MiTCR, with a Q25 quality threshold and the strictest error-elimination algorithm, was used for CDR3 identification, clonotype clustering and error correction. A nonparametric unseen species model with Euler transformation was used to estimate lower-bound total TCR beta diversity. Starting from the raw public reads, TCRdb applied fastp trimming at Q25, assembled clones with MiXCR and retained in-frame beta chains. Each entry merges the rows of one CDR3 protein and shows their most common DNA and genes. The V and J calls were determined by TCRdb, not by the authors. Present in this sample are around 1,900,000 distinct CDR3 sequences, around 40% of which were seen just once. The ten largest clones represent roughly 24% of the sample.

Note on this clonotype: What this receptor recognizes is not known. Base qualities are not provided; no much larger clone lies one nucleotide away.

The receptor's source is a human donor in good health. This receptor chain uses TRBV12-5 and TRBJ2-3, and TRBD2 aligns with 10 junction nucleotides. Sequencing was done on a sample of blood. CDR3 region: CASGLVRSGGGSSTDTQYF. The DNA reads TGTGCTAGTGGTTTGGTACGGAGCGGGGGGGGGTCATCCACAGATACGCAGTATTTT. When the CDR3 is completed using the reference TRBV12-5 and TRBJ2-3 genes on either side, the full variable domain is DARVTQTPRHKVTEMGQEVTMRCQPILGHNTVFWYRQTMMQGLELLAYFRNRAPLDDSGMPKDRFSAEMPDATLATLKIQPSEPRDSAVYFCASGLVRSGGGSSTDTQYFGPGTRLTVL.